This is a list of T cell receptor beta chains from one sample in a study of blood T cells in healthy people across ages. TCRdb reprocessed the 5' RACE reads with MiXCR, giving one entry per CDR3 protein. Of more than 650,000 distinct CDR3 sequences listed, 20% to 25% were seen once; the top ten hold around 22%. The specimen sequenced was blood. These receptors came from a man in his 70s in good health. CDR3s include the opening cysteine and the closing phenylalanine or tryptophan. Only some rows state a clone size, as once, few, many or a class for expanded clones.

V gene	J gene	clone size	CDR3 protein
TRBV7-2	TRBJ2-5	.	CASSLAGTNLETQYF
TRBV6-1	TRBJ2-3	.	CASRRLWTSGRGTDTQYF
TRBV24-1	TRBJ2-1	few	CATSGTSGRNEQFF
TRBV28	TRBJ2-2	.	CASSEQTNTGELFF
TRBV20-1	TRBJ2-1	few	CSALPTSGTGGEQFF
TRBV20-1	TRBJ1-1	few	CSARPPGPEAFF
TRBV20-1	TRBJ2-3	many	CSARWPAGSDTQYF
TRBV6-2/TRBV6-3	TRBJ1-2	.	CASSPGTGGLFGGYTF
TRBV18	TRBJ2-3	.	CASSPRPERPRETQYF
TRBV6-6	TRBJ1-4	.	CASSRGQYEKLFF
TRBV3-1	TRBJ2-5	.	CASSQAPGTQETQYF
TRBV24-1	TRBJ2-5	.	CATSDRLATETQYF
TRBV3-1	TRBJ2-4	.	CASSQVGRDLKNIQYF
TRBV7-9	TRBJ1-3	few	CASSPRTPPGSSGNTIYF
TRBV7-9	TRBJ1-1	few	CAGSLLGGAFF
TRBV12-3/TRBV12-4	TRBJ2-5	few	CASKAGASDLPRFF
TRBV5-6	TRBJ1-2	.	CASSLTGTQGKIYTF
TRBV5-1	TRBJ1-1	.	CASSQSTGSNTEAFF
TRBV19	TRBJ2-3	few	CASSGRTGGPADTQYF
TRBV5-1	TRBJ2-2	.	CASRQGTFSTGELFF
TRBV5-1	TRBJ1-1	.	CASSLGQTGTGRTEAFF
TRBV29-1	TRBJ1-4	.	CSVEDRVTGGEKLFF
TRBV29-1	TRBJ2-5	.	CSVVSHRGWETQYF
TRBV28	TRBJ1-4	.	CASFSRTGREKLFF
TRBV5-5	TRBJ1-2	.	CASSPSSAGYTF
TRBV20-1	TRBJ2-3	.	CSSSQGSDTQYF
TRBV5-1	TRBJ2-7	.	CASSSPGQVYEQYF
TRBV20-1	TRBJ2-3	few	CSARDGNLVREPQYF
TRBV2	TRBJ1-1	.	CASSAADRGLGEAFF
TRBV20-1	TRBJ1-2	few	CSAKRIGDYGYTF
TRBV6-1	TRBJ1-3	.	CASSPNRENTIYF
TRBV14	TRBJ2-1	few	CASSQGQGAPHNEQFF
TRBV12-3/TRBV12-4	TRBJ1-5	.	CASLPARVNQPQHF
TRBV6-6	TRBJ1-3	.	CASSLDFMGNTIYF
TRBV15	TRBJ2-2	.	CATSRDISPNTGELFF
TRBV4-3	TRBJ2-1	.	CASSQDREDEQFF
TRBV27	TRBJ2-6	few	CASSNGGGGANVLTF
TRBV6-4	TRBJ1-2	few	CASSEEFGAYGYTF
TRBV6-5	TRBJ1-1	many	CASSSEMNTEAFF
TRBV4-1	TRBJ2-3	many	CASSQGLADYTDTQYF
TRBV4-2	TRBJ1-2	.	CASSQELMEGYGYTF
TRBV6-5	TRBJ1-1	once	CASSRQKANTEAFF
TRBV4-3	.	.	CASSLGTEPNKQFF
TRBV7-9	TRBJ2-1	.	CASGGEGGTNYNEQFF
TRBV29-1	TRBJ2-4	many	CSVVRQGGNIQYF
TRBV19	TRBJ2-4	.	CASSMKFTLAKNIQYF
TRBV14	TRBJ2-1	few	CASSHSVLTSLGNEQFF
TRBV10-3	TRBJ2-1	.	CAISDTSGGNEQFF
TRBV14	TRBJ2-1	few	CASSQYASGGNEQFF
TRBV9	TRBJ2-5	few	CASTRTLYETQYF
TRBV30	TRBJ2-2	few	CAWTPLAGNTGELFF
TRBV3-1	TRBJ2-3	few	CASRTTSGYTDTQYF
TRBV11-2	TRBJ1-2	few	CASSPQQVNYGYTF
TRBV10-3	TRBJ1-1	few	CAISENGREGSNF
TRBV29-1	TRBJ2-3	.	CSVRLGQVPTDTQYF
TRBV3-1	TRBJ1-2	.	CASGRPGPQIDGYTF
TRBV10-3	.	once	CAISDGGRATSSHNEQFF
TRBV5-5	TRBJ2-3	few	CASSLVKGGTDTQYF